This record looks at one T cell receptor (beta chain) sequence and its context. Cohorts were assigned according to the clinical history that participants reported. Profiling relied on immunoSEQ multiplex PCR, and the TCRdb table lists in-frame clones only, not all of them. This sample has a few hundred thousand clones, with approximately 83% found just once. Germline-derived CDR1 and CDR2 are SNHLY and FYNNEI. This CDR3 comprises 12 residues. Trimming took 6 bases from V and 10 from J, leaving 12 bases between them. These data belong to a study of blood T cell repertoires in COVID-19. The rearrangement uses TRBV2 and TRBJ1-4, with D perhaps matching TRBD1 (5 bases). Sequenced: PBMCs or T cells enriched from blood (not recorded which). The TCR originated in a woman aged 40 to 55 with acute COVID-19. CDR3 residues: CASRDTLGKLFF. CDR3 nucleotides: TGTGCCAGCAGGGACACACTGGGAAAACTGTTTTTT.